The entry below describes one T cell receptor beta chain. Its specificity is unknown. In germline, CDR1 is KGHSH, CDR2 LQKENI. The CDR3 loop spans 14 amino acids. V lost 8 bases, J lost 2 bases, and 15 bases lay in between. Using immunoSEQ multiplex PCR, the repertoire was profiled, and TCRdb retains in-frame clones only, with some absent. The repertoire holds 130,000 or so clones, roughly 93% seen once, with approximately 1.1% in the top ten. This sample is drawn from a study of T cell responses to AZD1222 COVID-19 vaccine. Whole-study findings and limits: Only five or six individuals given AZD1222 were seropositive at baseline. Targets within unmutated variant regions were reportedly found for nearly half of spike-specific TCRs.

The receptor was derived from an adult who received the AZD1222 COVID-19 vaccine. The sample consisted of peripheral blood, taken 28 days after the second AZD1222 dose. The chain joins TRBV18 to TRBJ1-1; D is possibly TRBD1 (5 bases). The CDR3 sequence is CASTLGTGNTEAFF. CDR3 nucleotide sequence: TGTGCCAGCACCTTAGGGACGGGAAACACTGAAGCTTTCTTT.